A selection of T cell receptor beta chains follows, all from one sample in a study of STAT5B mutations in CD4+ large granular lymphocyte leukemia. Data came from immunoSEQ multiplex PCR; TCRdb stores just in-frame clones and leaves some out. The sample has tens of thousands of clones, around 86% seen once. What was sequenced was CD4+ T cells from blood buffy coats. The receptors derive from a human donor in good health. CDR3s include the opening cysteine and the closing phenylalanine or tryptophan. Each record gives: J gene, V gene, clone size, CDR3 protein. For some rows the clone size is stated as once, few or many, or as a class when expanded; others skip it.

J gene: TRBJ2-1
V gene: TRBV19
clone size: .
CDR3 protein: CASRKGAQGSYNEQFF

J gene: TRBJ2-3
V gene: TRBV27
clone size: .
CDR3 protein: CASSRRGGTDTQYF

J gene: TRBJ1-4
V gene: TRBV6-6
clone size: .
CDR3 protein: CASRTPGEGRREKLFF

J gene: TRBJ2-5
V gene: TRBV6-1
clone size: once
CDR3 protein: CASRRGGGETQYF

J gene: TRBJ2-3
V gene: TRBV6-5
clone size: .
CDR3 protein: CASRSSTDTQYF

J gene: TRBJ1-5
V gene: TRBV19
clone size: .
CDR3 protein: CASSPSGQGIVQPQHF

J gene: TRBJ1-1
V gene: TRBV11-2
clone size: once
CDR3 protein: CASSKPGPRLDTEAFF

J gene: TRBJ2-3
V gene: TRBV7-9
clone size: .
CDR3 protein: CASSLGRWDTQYF

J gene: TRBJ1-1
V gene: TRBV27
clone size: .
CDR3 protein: CASSYGGVNTEAFF

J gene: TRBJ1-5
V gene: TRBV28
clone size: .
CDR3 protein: CASSLPLDRGSLYQPQHF

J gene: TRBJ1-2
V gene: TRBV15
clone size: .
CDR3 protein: CATSRGDLYGYTF

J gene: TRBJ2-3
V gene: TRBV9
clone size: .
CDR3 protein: CASSVTSSSTDTQYF

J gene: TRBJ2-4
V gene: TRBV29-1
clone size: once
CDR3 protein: CSVEGGSAPKNIQYF